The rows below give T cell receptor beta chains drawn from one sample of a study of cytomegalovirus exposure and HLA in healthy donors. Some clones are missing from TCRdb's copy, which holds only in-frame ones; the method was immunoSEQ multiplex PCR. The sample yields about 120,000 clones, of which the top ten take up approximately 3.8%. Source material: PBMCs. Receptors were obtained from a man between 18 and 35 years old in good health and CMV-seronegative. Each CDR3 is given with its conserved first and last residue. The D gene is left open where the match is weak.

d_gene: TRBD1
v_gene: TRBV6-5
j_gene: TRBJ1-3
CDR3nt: TGTGCCAGCAGTTATACCGGGACAGGGGCAGACACCATATATTTT
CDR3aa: CASSYTGTGADTIYF

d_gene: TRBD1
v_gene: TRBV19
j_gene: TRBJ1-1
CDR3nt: TGTGCCAGTACGGGACAGACCATGAACACTGAAGCTTTCTTT
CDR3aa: CASTGQTMNTEAFF

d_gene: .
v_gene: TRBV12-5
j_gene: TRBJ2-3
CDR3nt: TGTGCTAGTGGGGGCAGCACAGATACGCAGTATTTT
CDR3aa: CASGGSTDTQYF

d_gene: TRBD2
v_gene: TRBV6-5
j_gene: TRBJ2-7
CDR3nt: TGTGCCAGCAGATTTGAACTAGCGAAGACCTACGAGCAGTACTTC
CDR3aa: CASRFELAKTYEQYF

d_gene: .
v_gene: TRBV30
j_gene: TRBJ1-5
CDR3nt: TGTGCCTGGAGTCCGCTGAGAGATCAGCCCCAGCATTTT
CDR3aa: CAWSPLRDQPQHF

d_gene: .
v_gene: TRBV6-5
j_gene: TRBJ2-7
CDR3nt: TGTGCCAGCAGTTACGCCCAGGCTCAGGGCGACGAGCAGTACTTC
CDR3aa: CASSYAQAQGDEQYF

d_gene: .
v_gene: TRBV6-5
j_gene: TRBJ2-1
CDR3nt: TGTGCCAGCAGGGCAGACAGGTCTCGAGGCAATGAGCAGTTCTTC
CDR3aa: CASRADRSRGNEQFF

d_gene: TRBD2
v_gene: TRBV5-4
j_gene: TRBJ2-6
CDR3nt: TGTGCCAGCAGCTCCCCCGGGGGGGGGCGCGGGGGGGCCAACGTCCTGACTTTC
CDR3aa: CASSSPGGGRGGANVLTF

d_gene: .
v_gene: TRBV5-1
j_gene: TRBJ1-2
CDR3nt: TGCGCCAGCAGCTTGGTTTCAGGCTATGGCTACACCTTC
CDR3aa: CASSLVSGYGYTF

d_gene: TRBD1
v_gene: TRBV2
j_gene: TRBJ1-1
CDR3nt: TGTGCCAGCATCTACCGGGACAGGGACACTGAAGCTTTCTTT
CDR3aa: CASIYRDRDTEAFF

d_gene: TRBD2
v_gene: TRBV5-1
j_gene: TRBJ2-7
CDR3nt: TGCGCCAGCAGCTTGACAGGCGGGAGCGAGCAGTACTTC
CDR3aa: CASSLTGGSEQYF

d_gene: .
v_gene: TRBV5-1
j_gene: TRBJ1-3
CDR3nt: TGCGCCAGCAGCTTGGGGCCTGACAGCTCTGGAAACACCATATATTTT
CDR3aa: CASSLGPDSSGNTIYF

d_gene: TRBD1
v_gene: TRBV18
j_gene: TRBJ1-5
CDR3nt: TGTGCCAGCTCACCACCGATCCCGCAGGGGGTTCAGCCCCAGCATTTT
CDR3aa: CASSPPIPQGVQPQHF

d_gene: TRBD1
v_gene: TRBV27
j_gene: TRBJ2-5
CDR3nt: TGTGCCAGCAGACAGGACAGGGTAGAAGAGACCCAGTACTTC
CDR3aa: CASRQDRVEETQYF

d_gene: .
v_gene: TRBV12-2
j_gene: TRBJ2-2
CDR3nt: TGTGCAAGTCGCTTAAGAACGGGGGGGCCGGACACCGGGGAGCTGTTTTTT
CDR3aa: CASRLRTGGPDTGELFF

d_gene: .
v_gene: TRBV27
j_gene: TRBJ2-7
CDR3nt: TGTGCCAGCAGTCGCCTCAAGGCAGGGTACTCCTACGAGCAGTACTTC
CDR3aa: CASSRLKAGYSYEQYF

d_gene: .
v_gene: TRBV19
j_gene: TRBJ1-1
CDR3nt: TGTGCCAGTAGTCGGGATAACACTGAAGCTTTCTTT
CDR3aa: CASSRDNTEAFF